These 13 T cell receptor beta chains came from one sample sequenced in a study of CD8 T cells in Susac syndrome. Random hexamers were used to reverse transcribe roughly 0.45 to 1 ug of RNA. TCRdb independently ran MiXCR on the immunoSEQ multiplex PCR reads; one entry per CDR3 protein. The table records under 200,000 distinct CDR3 sequences, roughly 91% of them present only once. The sample comprised CD4+ T cells from PBMCs. The source is a human donor with Susac syndrome.

J is TRBJ2-7 and V is TRBV6-5, with 11 bases lining up with TRBD1. With 4 bases clipped from V and 6 bases from J, the junction kept 2 bases outside the gene matches. This CDR3 is 13 amino acids long. The germline V gene encodes CDR1 MNHEY and CDR2 SVGAGI. The CDR3 region is CASSSDRGREQYF. In nucleotides, the CDR3 is TGTGCCAGCAGTTCGGACAGGGGGCGCGAGCAGTACTTC.

The V call is TRBV5-4, the J call TRBJ2-1; D is perhaps TRBD2 (5 bases). With 5 bases removed from V and 2 bases from J, the gap between germline ends came to 11 bases. The CDR3 is 14 amino acids. Looked up from germline, CDR1 is SGHNT and CDR2 is YYREEE (reference sequence). Here the CDR3 reads CASSTLTTYNEQFF. CDR3 in DNA: TGTGCCAGCAGTACCCTGACTACCTACAATGAGCAGTTCTTC.

This chain's CDR3 is CASTIVGGTAQETQYF. Here the CDR3 DNA reads TGTGCCAGCACGATAGTAGGTGGTACGGCACAAGAGACCCAGTACTTC. J is TRBJ2-5 and V is TRBV11-2; D is undetermined. Trimming removed 7 bases from V and 2 bases from J, with 20 bases in between. Germline CDR1 reads SGHAT; CDR2 reads FQNNGV. The CDR3 spans 16 residues.

The chain is built from TRBV29-1 and TRBJ2-7, with 8 nucleotides matching TRBD1. CDR3 length: 13 amino acids. The junction had 4 bases not matched to a gene; V was cut back by 4 bases and J by 2 bases. Germline V lookup: CDR1 SQVTM, CDR2 ANQGSEA. The CDR3 DNA sequence: TGCAGCGTTGGGGGACAGGCTCCCTACGAGCAGTACTTC. Translation: CSVGGQAPYEQYF.

This clonotype was counted only a few times. This chain links TRBV4-2 with TRBJ2-7, with TRBD2 matching over 10 bases. Per the germline V gene, CDR1 is LGHNA and CDR2 is YNFKEQ. This CDR3 comprises 17 residues. After removal of 4 bases from V and 0 bases from J, the junction contained 9 bases not matched to a gene. This CDR3 reads CASSRQAGTSDSYEQYF. In DNA form, the CDR3 reads TGTGCCAGCAGCCGACAGGCCGGGACTAGCGACTCCTACGAGCAGTACTTC.

This chain links TRBV19 with TRBJ1-2, with D possibly matching TRBD1 (5 bases). Trimming removed 7 bases from V and 4 bases from J, with 16 bases in between. The CDR3 spans 14 residues. Per the germline V gene, CDR1 is LNHDA and CDR2 is SQIVND (reference sequence). Written as DNA, the CDR3 is TGTGCCAGTATCCCAGGGCCGGATCTCTATGGCTACACCTTC. Translated: CASIPGPDLYGYTF.

The rearrangement links TRBV30 to TRBJ1-2; D possibly corresponds to TRBD1 (6 bases). V lost 0 bases and J 8 bases, leaving 10 bases between the germline ends. Germline V gives CDR1 GTSNPN, CDR2 SVGIG (reference sequence). The CDR3 has 12 residues. CDR3 in DNA: TGTGCCTGGAGTGTCAGGGGTGTCGGCTACACCTTC. This translates into CAWSVRGVGYTF.

The gene calls are TRBV29-1 and TRBJ1-1, with D possibly TRBD1 on 6 matching bases. V dropped 4 bases and J dropped 4 bases, with 7 bases sitting between them. Germline V gene sequence: CDR1 SQVTM, CDR2 ANQGSEA. This CDR3 is built from 11 residues. DNA of the CDR3: TGCAGCGTTGCAGGGGTCACTGAAGCTTTCTTT. This sequence encodes CSVAGVTEAFF.

In this sample, this clonotype turned up once. The chain combines TRBV2 with TRBJ2-5; TRBD1 matches at 7 bases. V lost 3 bases and J lost 1; bases outside the gene matches: 2. This CDR3 spans 14 amino acids. Germline V gene sequence: CDR1 SNHLY, CDR2 FYNNEI. DNA of the CDR3: TGTGCCAGCAGTGAGACAGGGCGCCAAGAGACCCAGTACTTC. Its translation: CASSETGRQETQYF.

V is TRBV6-5 and J is TRBJ1-5; D might be TRBD1 (6 bases). Germline V gene sequence: CDR1 MNHEY, CDR2 SVGAGI. Trimming left V 4 bases short and J 0 bases short, with 10 bases between. There are 15 residues in the CDR3. The CDR3 is CASSSRTDSNQPQHF. The CDR3 DNA reads as TGTGCCAGCAGTTCTCGGACAGATAGCAATCAGCCCCAGCATTTT.

V gene TRBV18 combines with J gene TRBJ1-2; 10 bases agree with TRBD1. With 3 bases clipped from V and 5 bases from J, the junction kept 3 bases outside the gene matches. Germline V gene data show CDR1 as KGHSH and CDR2 as LQKENI. CDR3 length equals 14 residues. CDR3: CASSPGQGTYGYTF. CDR3 in DNA: TGTGCCAGCTCACCGGGACAGGGGACATATGGCTACACCTTC.

The V call is TRBV29-1, the J call TRBJ2-3; D is ambiguous. The length of the CDR3 is 13 residues. V was clipped by 4 bases and J by 0 bases, with 8 bases between them. From germline, CDR1 is SQVTM and CDR2 ANQGSEA. CDR3 sequence: CSVASPSTDTQYF. The CDR3 DNA reads TGCAGCGTTGCTTCCCCTAGCACAGATACGCAGTATTTT.

V usage is TRBV28 and J usage is TRBJ1-2; 8 bases match TRBD1. V was clipped by 6 bases and J by 3 bases; unmatched bases: 18. Germline assignment: CDR1 MDHEN and CDR2 SYDVKM. This CDR3 is 18 amino acids long. DNA of the CDR3: TGTGCCAGCAGAACAACATTAGGGACAGGAGGAGGCTACTATGGCTACACCTTC. Its translation is CASRTTLGTGGGYYGYTF.